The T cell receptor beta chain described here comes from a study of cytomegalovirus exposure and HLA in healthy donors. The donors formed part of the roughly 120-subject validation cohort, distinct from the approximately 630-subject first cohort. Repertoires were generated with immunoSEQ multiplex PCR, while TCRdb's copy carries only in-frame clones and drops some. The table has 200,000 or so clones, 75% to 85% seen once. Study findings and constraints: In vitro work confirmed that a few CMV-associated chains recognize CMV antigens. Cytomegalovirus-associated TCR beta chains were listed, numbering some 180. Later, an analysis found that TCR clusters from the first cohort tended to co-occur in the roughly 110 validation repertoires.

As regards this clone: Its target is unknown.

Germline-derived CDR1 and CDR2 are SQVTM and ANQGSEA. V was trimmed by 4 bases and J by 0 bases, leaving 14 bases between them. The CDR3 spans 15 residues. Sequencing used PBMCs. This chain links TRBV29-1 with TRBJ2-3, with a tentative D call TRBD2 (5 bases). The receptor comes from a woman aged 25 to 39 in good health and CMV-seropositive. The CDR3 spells CSVGSRRTSTDTQYF. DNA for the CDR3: TGCAGCGTTGGTTCGAGGAGGACTAGCACAGATACGCAGTATTTT.